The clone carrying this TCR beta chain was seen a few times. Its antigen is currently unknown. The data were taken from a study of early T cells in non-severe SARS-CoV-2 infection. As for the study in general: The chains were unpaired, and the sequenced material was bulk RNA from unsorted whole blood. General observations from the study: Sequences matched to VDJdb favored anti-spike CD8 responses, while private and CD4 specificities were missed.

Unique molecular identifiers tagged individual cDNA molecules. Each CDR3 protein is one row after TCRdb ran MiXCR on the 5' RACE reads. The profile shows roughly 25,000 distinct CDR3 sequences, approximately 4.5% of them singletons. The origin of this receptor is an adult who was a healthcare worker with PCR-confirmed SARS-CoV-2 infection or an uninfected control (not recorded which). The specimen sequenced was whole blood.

The CDR3 loop reads CASSQYYEQYF. In DNA form, the CDR3 reads TGTGCCAGCAGCCAATACTACGAGCAGTACTTC. The chain joins TRBV3-1 to TRBJ2-7; no clear D gene. V was clipped by 2 bases and J by 3 bases, with 2 bases between them. Germline CDR1 and CDR2: LGHDT and YNNKEL (reference sequence). The length of the CDR3 is 11 residues.